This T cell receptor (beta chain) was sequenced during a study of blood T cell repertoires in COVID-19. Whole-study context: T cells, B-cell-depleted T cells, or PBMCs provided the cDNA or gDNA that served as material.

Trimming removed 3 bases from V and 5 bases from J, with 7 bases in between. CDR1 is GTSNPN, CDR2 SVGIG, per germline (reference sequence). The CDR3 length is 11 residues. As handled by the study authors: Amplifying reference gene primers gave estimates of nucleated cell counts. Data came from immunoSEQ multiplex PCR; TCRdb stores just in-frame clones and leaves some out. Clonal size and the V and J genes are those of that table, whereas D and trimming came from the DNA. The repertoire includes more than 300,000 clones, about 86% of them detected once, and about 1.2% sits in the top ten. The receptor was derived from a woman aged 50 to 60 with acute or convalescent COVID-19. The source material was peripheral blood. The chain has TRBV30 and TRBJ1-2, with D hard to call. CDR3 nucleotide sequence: TGTGCCTGGAGAACGGTTTATGGCTACACCTTC. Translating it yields CAWRTVYGYTF.